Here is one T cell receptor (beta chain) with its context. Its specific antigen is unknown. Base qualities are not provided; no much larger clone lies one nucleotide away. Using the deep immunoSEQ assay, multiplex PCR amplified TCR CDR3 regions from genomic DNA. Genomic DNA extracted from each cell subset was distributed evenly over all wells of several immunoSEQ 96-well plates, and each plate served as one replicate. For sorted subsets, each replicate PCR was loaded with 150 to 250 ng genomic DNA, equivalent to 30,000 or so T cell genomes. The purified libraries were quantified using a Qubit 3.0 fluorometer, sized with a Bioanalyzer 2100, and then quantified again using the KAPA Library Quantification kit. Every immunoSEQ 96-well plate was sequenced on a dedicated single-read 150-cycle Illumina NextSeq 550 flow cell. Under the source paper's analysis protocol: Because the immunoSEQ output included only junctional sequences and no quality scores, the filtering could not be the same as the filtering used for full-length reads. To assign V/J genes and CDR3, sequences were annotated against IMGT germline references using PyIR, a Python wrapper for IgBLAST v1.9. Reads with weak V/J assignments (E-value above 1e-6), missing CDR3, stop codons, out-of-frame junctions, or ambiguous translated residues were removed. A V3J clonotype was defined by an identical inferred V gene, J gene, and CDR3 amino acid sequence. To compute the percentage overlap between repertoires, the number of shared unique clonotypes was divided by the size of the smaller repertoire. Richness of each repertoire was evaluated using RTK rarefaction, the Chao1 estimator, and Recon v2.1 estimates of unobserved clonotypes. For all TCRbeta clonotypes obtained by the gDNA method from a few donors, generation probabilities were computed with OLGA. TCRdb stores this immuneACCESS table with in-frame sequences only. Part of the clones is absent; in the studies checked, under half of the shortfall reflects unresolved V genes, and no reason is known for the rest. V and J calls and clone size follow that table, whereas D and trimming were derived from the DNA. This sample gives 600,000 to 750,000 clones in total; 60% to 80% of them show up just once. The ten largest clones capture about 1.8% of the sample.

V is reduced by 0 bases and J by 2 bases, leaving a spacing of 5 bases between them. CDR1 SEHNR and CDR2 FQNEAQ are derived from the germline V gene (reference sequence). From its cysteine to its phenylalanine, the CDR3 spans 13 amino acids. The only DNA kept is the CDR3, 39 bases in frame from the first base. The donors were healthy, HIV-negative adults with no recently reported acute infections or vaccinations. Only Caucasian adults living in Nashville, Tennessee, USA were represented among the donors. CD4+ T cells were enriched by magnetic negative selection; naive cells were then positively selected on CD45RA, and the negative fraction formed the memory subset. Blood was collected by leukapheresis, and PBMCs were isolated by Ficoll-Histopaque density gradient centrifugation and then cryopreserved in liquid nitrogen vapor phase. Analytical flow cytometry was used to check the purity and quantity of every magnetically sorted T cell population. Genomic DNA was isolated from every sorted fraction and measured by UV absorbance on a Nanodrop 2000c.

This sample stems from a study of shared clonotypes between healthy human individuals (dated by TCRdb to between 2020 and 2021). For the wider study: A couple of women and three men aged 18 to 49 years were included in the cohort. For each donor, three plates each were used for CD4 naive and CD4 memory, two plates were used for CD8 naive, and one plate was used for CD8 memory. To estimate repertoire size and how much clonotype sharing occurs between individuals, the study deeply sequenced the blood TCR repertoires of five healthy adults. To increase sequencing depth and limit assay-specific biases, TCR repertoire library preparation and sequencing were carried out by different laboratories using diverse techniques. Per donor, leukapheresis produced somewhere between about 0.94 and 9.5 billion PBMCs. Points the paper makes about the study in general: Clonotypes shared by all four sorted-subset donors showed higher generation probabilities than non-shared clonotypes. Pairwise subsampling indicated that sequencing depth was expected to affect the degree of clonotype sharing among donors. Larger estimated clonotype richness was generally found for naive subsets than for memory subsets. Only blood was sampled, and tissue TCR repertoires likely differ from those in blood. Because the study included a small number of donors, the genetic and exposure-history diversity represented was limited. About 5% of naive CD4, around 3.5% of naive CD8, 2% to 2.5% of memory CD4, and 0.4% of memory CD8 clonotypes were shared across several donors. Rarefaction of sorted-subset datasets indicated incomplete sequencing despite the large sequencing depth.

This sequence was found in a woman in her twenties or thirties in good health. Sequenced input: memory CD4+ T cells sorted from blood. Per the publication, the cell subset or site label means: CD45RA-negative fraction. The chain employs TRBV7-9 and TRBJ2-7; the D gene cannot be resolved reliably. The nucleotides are TGTGCCAGCAGCTTAGCGCAGACCTACGAGCAGTACTTC. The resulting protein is CASSLAQTYEQYF.